This T cell receptor beta chain emerged from a study of T cells expressing NK-cell markers. Study-level background: The study sequenced eight donors, seven HCMV-seropositive and one seronegative.

Study-level points and caveats: Whether expanded NKG2C+ T cell clones were HCMV-specific remained unclear. NKG2C+ dominant clonotypes from over five donors made up roughly 1.0-8% of CD8+ T cells.

As regards this clonotype: No antigen is known for it.

The TCR beta cDNA came from 5'RACE template switching with UMIs. Reanalyzing the 5' RACE reads, TCRdb keeps one entry per CDR3 protein, without DNA. Recorded for this sample: around 260,000 distinct CDR3 sequences. The clonotype originates from a woman aged 18 to 75 in good health. The sample comprised blood T cells: a sorted CD56 or NKG2C T cell subset, CD4+ or CD8+ T cells, or bulk PBMC T cells (not recorded which).

CDR3 region: CSARDIRGPTEAFF. The chain combines TRBV20-1 with TRBJ1-1; the TCRdb call, TRBD1, lacks DNA for checking. CDR3 size: 14 residues. Germline loops: CDR1 DFQATT, CDR2 SNEGSKA (reference sequence).